This TCR beta chain was documented in a study of response to subunit inactivated influenza vaccine. TCRdb used MiXCR to reprocess the RT-PCR reads, holding one entry per CDR3 protein. This table holds around 710,000 distinct CDR3 sequences, approximately 15% found once. From germline, CDR1 is DFQATT and CDR2 SNEGSKA (reference sequence). CDR3 length: 13 residues. V lost 4 bases and J 3 bases, leaving 13 bases between the germline ends. The TCR comes from a man aged 50-59 years who received an inactivated influenza vaccine. The specimen comprised PBMCs from blood, sampled approximately 15 days before vaccination. The chain is built from TRBV20-1 and TRBJ2-7; D possibly corresponds to TRBD1 (5 bases). The CDR3 region is CSATTRALYEQYF. DNA for the CDR3: TGCAGTGCTACGACCAGGGCGCTCTACGAGCAGTACTTC.